Presented here are 21 T cell receptor beta chains from one specimen sequenced in a study of blood T cell repertoires in COVID-19. Sequencing used immunoSEQ multiplex PCR; TCRdb keeps in-frame clones, though not all of them. The top ten clones hold about 3% of a sample with 150,000 to 200,000 clones, roughly 85% of them seen once. The material sequenced was peripheral blood. The source is a human donor with acute or convalescent COVID-19. The donor label of this sample is uncertain.

V gene TRBV28 combines with J gene TRBJ1-2, with D uncertain. There are 12 residues in the CDR3. V was clipped by 7 bases and J by 5 bases, with 11 bases between them. Germline loops: CDR1 MDHEN, CDR2 SYDVKM. The CDR3 nucleotides read TGTGCCAGCAATAACAGAATTTATGGCTACACCTTC. Translated, it gives CASNNRIYGYTF.

The chain carries TRBV30 and TRBJ1-5; 9 bases are shared with TRBD1. The V and J ends lost 7 bases and 1 base, in that order; junction bases with no gene match: 2. Looked up from germline, CDR1 is GTSNPN and CDR2 is SVGIG (reference sequence). This CDR3 region has 13 residues. CDR3 sequence reads: CASGQGSNQPQHF. For the CDR3, the DNA is TGTGCCTCGGGACAGGGAAGCAATCAGCCCCAGCATTTT. The whole variable domain, remainder taken from reference TRBV30 and TRBJ1-5, is SQTIHQWPATLVQPVGSPLSLECTVEGTSNPNLYWYRQAAGRGLQLLFYSVGIGQISSEVPQNLSASRPQDRQFILSSKKLLLSDSGFYLCASGQGSNQPQHFGDGTRLSIL.

The V gene is TRBV5-1, the J gene TRBJ2-1; TRBD1 aligns across 11 bases. Per germline, CDR1 SGHRS and CDR2 YFSETQ. The CDR3 contains 15 residues. The V and J ends lost 7 bases and 3 bases, in that order; junction bases with no gene match: 6. The CDR3 reads CASRKGQGDYNEQFF. The DNA for the CDR3 is TGCGCCAGCCGAAAGGGACAGGGGGACTACAATGAGCAGTTCTTC.

The chain uses TRBV3-1 (or the pseudogene TRBV3-2) and TRBJ2-3; a weak D match, TRBD2 (6 bases). CDR1 and CDR2 (germline): LGHDT, YNNKEL (reference sequence). The ends were cut back, 0 bases at V and 8 bases at J, with 27 bases in the middle. The CDR3 covers 19 residues. The CDR3 region is CASSQDRRGGVSPPGTQYF. The CDR3 region has the DNA TGTGCCAGCAGCCAAGATCGTCGAGGCGGGGTTTCCCCACCCGGTACGCAGTATTTT.

This clone was detected a few times. The chain joins TRBV28 to TRBJ1-1; 8 nucleotides agree with TRBD1. The CDR3 runs to 17 residues. With 1 base clipped from V and 4 bases from J, the junction kept 11 bases outside the gene matches. The germline gives CDR1 MDHEN, CDR2 SYDVKM. CDR3 nucleotides: TGTGCCAGCAGTTTATCCTTTTCAGGGGGCGGGAGCACTGAAGCTTTCTTT. It is translated as CASSLSFSGGGSTEAFF.

This sequence joins TRBV11-3 and TRBJ2-7, with 7 nucleotides matching TRBD1. The ends lost 4 bases at V and 5 bases at J; junction bases unmatched: 8. Germline loops: CDR1 SGHNT, CDR2 YENEEA. The CDR3 totals 14 residues. For the CDR3, the DNA is TGTGCCAGCAGCTCTCGACAGGGAGTGGACGAGCAGTACTTC. Translated: CASSSRQGVDEQYF.

The chain combines TRBV6-5 with TRBJ1-3; D unresolved. Germline CDR1 reads MNHEY; CDR2 reads SVGAGI. This CDR3 comprises 14 residues. V lost 5 bases, J lost 4 bases, and 12 bases lay in between. The CDR3: CASSHPPVGNTIYF. The DNA for the CDR3 is TGTGCCAGCAGTCATCCTCCAGTGGGAAACACCATATATTTT.

This clone appeared a single time. This rearrangement joins TRBV6-2 or TRBV6-3 to TRBJ2-3; 8 nucleotides agree with TRBD2. The CDR3 runs 14 residues. The ends lost 4 bases at V and 1 base at J; junction bases unmatched: 1. CDR1 and CDR2 (germline): MNHEY, SVGEGT. The CDR3 loop is CASSWRGGTDTQYF. The CDR3 DNA follows: TGTGCCAGCAGTTGGCGGGGGGGCACAGATACGCAGTATTTT.

V is TRBV4-2 and J is TRBJ1-5, with D perhaps TRBD1 (5 bases). This CDR3 has 15 amino acids. V lost 0 bases to trimming and J lost 3 bases, with 9 bases between them. CDR1 and CDR2 (germline): LGHNA, YNFKEQ. CDR3 bases: TGTGCCAGCAGCCAAGACACAGGTCCCAATCAGCCCCAGCATTTT. Protein sequence: CASSQDTGPNQPQHF.

This chain links TRBV10-3 with TRBJ1-5; 9 nucleotides match TRBD1. With V trimmed by 6 bases and J by 6 bases, 6 bases remained unmatched. The V gene's germline CDR1 is ENHRY and CDR2 SYGVKD. The CDR3 is made up of 14 amino acids. CDR3 protein: CAIRPGQGGQPQHF. Written as DNA, the CDR3 is TGTGCCATCAGACCGGGACAGGGCGGTCAGCCCCAGCATTTT.

This chain connects TRBV4-3 to TRBJ1-2; TRBD1 aligns across 7 bases. Trimming at V came to 1 base and at J to 1 base, leaving 12 bases not matched to a gene. This CDR3 is 18 amino acids long. CDR1 and CDR2 from the germline V gene are LGHNA and YSLEER. CDR3 bases: TGCGCCAGCAGCCAAGCCCCGACAGGGACCCTCCTTAACTATGGCTACACCTTC. This encodes CASSQAPTGTLLNYGYTF.

The V and J genes are TRBV27 and TRBJ1-1; D uncertain. The V gene's germline CDR1 is MNHEY and CDR2 SMNVEV (reference sequence). The V and J ends lost 4 bases and 7 bases respectively, with 13 bases between them. This CDR3 spans 13 amino acids. The CDR3 DNA sequence: TGTGCCAGCAGTTCGACACAGCTACTTGAAGCTTTCTTT. It specifies CASSSTQLLEAFF.

The chain links TRBV2 to TRBJ2-7; 8 positions agree with TRBD1. The CDR3 runs 14 residues. The junction had 4 bases not matched to a gene; V was cut back by 4 bases and J by 2 bases. In germline, CDR1 is SNHLY, CDR2 FYNNEI. The CDR3 protein is CASSGDRIPYEQYF. Written as DNA, the CDR3 is TGTGCCAGCAGTGGGGACAGGATCCCCTACGAGCAGTACTTC.

This chain connects TRBV10-3 to TRBJ2-3, with 8 bases that match TRBD1. Germline V gene sequence: CDR1 ENHRY, CDR2 SYGVKD. CDR3 length: 17 amino acids. V lost 2 bases and J lost 2; bases outside the gene matches: 9. The CDR3: CAISEPQGVLTTDTQYF. CDR3 bases: TGTGCCATCAGTGAGCCACAGGGGGTACTTACCACAGATACGCAGTATTTT.

This clone was counted a few times. The chain links TRBV7-9 to TRBJ1-5, with TRBD1 matching over 8 bases. V lost 0 bases, J lost 0 bases, and 4 bases stayed unmatched. The CDR3 has 17 amino acids. Germline-derived CDR1 and CDR2 are SEHNR and FQNEAQ (reference sequence). The CDR3 DNA follows: TGTGCCAGCAGCTTAGCTACGACAGGGGATAGCAATCAGCCCCAGCATTTT. Amino acid sequence: CASSLATTGDSNQPQHF.

This rearrangement joins TRBV27 to TRBJ1-5, with 9 bases identical to TRBD1. V lost 10 bases to trimming and J lost 4 bases; unmatched junction nucleotides: 8. The CDR3 consists of 14 residues. Germline V CDR1 and CDR2: MNHEY, SMNVEV (reference sequence). CDR3 loop: CATMDRGLNQPQHF. CDR3 coding DNA: TGTGCCACCATGGACAGGGGATTAAATCAGCCCCAGCATTTT.

This sequence joins TRBV5-1 and TRBJ2-2; 8 positions match TRBD1. The CDR3 has 15 amino acids. Germline trimming cut 9 bases from V and 3 bases from J; bases unmatched to any gene: 10. Germline CDR1 reads SGHRS; CDR2 reads YFSETQ. The CDR3 bases are TGCGCCACCCACGCTGGACAGGGCCACACCGGGGAGCTGTTTTTT. Translated, it gives CATHAGQGHTGELFF. Full variable domain (remainder filled in from reference TRBV5-1 and TRBJ2-2): KAGVTQTPRYLIKTRGQQVTLSCSPISGHRSVSWYQQTPGQGLQFLFEYFSETQRNKGNFPGRFSGRQFSNSRSEMNVSTLELGDSALYLCATHAGQGHTGELFFGEGSRLTVL.

This rearrangement joins TRBV24-1 to TRBJ2-2; 7 nucleotides align to TRBD2. There are 13 residues in the CDR3. Trimming took 12 bases from V and 1 from J; bases not matched to a gene: 4. Germline V gene sequence: CDR1 KGHDR, CDR2 SFDVKD. The CDR3 DNA reads as TGTGCCGCCGGGGAGGGGAACACCGGGGAGCTGTTTTTT. It codes for CAAGEGNTGELFF.

The V call is TRBV19, the J call TRBJ1-5, with D perhaps TRBD1 (5 bases). Germline V CDR1 and CDR2: LNHDA, SQIVND (reference sequence). The CDR3 spans 15 residues. Trimming took off 11 bases at V and 1 base at J, with 18 bases between the two ends. The CDR3 reads CAGPGKYESNQPQHF. CDR3 DNA sequence: TGTGCCGGCCCAGGGAAATATGAGAGCAATCAGCCCCAGCATTTT.

This clone came up a few times. The chain carries TRBV10-3 and TRBJ2-1; 13 bases agree with TRBD2. Unmatched junction bases numbered 6, after V lost 4 bases and J lost 3 bases. From germline, CDR1 is ENHRY and CDR2 SYGVKD. This CDR3 has 17 residues. The CDR3: CAISGVLAGGIYNEQFF. The CDR3 nucleotides are TGTGCCATCAGTGGCGTACTAGCGGGGGGGATCTACAATGAGCAGTTCTTC.

This clone was recorded once. The gene calls are TRBV7-2 and TRBJ2-7; 8 positions agree with TRBD1. This CDR3 is built from 14 residues. V lost 5 bases and J lost 2; bases outside the gene matches: 5. Germline V gene lookup returns CDR1 SGHTA and CDR2 FQGNSA. For the CDR3, the DNA is TGTGCCAGCAGCCCCGGACAGGGAGCCTACGAGCAGTACTTC. Translating it yields CASSPGQGAYEQYF.